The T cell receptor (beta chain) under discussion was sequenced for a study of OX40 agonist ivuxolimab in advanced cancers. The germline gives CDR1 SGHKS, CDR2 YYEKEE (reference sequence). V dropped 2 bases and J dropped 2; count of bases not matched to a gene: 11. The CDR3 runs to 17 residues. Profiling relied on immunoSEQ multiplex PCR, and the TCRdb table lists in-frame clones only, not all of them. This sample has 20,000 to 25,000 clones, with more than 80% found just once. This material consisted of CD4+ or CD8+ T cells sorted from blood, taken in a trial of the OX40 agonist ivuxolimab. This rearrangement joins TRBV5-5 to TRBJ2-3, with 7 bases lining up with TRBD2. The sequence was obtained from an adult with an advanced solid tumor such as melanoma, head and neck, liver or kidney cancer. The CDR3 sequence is CASSLYTLADSTDTQYF. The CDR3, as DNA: TGTGCCAGCAGCTTATATACCCTAGCGGACTCCACAGATACGCAGTATTTT.